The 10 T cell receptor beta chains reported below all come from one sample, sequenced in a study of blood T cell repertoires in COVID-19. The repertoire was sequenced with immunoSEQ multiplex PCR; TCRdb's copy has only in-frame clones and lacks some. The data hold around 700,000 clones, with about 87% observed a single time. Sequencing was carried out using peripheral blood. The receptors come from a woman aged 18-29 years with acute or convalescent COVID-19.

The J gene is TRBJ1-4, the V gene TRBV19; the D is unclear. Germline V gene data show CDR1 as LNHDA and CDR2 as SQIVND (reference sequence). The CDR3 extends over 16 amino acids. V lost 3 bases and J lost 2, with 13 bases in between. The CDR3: CASSIASITTNEKLFF. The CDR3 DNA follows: TGTGCCAGTAGTATTGCCAGTATTACGACTAATGAAAAACTGTTTTTT.

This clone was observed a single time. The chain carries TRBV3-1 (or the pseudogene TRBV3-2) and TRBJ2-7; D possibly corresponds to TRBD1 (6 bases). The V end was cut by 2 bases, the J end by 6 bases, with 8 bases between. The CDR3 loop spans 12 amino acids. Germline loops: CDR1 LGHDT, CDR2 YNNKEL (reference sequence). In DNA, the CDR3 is TGTGCCAGCAGCCAACAGGGGAGCGAGCAGTACTTC. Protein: CASSQQGSEQYF.

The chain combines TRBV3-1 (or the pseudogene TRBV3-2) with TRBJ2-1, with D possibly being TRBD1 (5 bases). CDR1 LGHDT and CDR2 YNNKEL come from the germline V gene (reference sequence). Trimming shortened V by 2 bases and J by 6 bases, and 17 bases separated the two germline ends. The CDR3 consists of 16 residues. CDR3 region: CASSQYGQGVSNEQFF. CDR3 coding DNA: TGTGCCAGCAGCCAATACGGGCAGGGTGTCTCCAATGAGCAGTTCTTC.

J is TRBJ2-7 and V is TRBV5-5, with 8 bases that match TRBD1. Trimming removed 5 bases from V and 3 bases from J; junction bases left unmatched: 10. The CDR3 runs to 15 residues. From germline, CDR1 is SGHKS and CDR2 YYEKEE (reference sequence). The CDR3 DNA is TGTGCCAGCAGTCCCCCAGGGGGCTTCGACTACGAGCAGTACTTC. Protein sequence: CASSPPGGFDYEQYF.

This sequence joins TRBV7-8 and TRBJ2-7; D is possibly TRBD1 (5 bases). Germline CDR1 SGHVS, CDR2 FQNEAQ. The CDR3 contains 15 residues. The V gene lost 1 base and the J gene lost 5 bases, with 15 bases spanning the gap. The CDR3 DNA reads TGTGCCAGCAGCTTAGGTGCAGGGTTTATGAACGAGCAGTACTTC. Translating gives CASSLGAGFMNEQYF.

The chain's CDR3 is CASRVGGKDSPLHF. The CDR3, as DNA: TGTGCCAGTAGGGTGGGAGGGAAAGATTCACCCCTCCACTTT. The chain carries TRBV19 and TRBJ1-6; D is unclear. The CDR3 extends over 14 amino acids. Germline V CDR1 and CDR2: LNHDA, SQIVND (reference sequence). Trimming cost V 6 bases and J 8 bases, with 14 bases left between them.

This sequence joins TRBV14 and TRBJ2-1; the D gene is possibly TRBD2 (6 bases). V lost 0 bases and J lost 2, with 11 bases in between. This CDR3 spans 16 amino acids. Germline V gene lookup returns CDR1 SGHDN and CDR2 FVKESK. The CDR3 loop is CASSQERRGPYNEQFF. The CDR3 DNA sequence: TGTGCCAGCAGCCAAGAGAGGAGGGGCCCCTACAATGAGCAGTTCTTC.

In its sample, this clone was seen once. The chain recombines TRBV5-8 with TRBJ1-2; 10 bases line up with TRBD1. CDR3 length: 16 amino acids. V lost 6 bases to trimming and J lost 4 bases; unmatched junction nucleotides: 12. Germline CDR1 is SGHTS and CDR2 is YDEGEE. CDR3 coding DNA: TGTGCCAGCATCCCCCACGAATGGACAGGGGGCTATGGCTACACCTTC. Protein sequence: CASIPHEWTGGYGYTF.

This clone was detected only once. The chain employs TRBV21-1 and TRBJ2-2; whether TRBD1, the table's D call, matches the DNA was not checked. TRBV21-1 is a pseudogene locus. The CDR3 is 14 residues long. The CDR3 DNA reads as TGTGCCAGCAGCAGAACAGAGAACACCGGGGAGCTGTTTTTT. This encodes CASSRTENTGELFF.

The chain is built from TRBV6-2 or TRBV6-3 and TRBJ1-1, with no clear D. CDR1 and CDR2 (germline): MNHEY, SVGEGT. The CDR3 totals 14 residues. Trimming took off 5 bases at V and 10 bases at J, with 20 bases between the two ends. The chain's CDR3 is CASSPVVPVEGAFF. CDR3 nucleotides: TGTGCCAGCAGTCCCGTTGTCCCGGTCGAGGGAGCTTTCTTT.